One sample yielded the 18 T cell receptor beta chains listed below, sequenced in a study of blood T cells in healthy people across ages. Together with a sample-barcoded 5' primer, a J-beta primer mix was included in a second PCR lasting about 6 to 11 cycles. TCRdb re-derived calls from the 5' RACE reads in MiXCR, one entry per CDR3 protein. The sample carries about 1,600,000 distinct CDR3 sequences, roughly 40% recorded once. Sequenced: blood. The receptors were gathered from a woman aged 18 to 35 in good health.

The genes are TRBV2 and TRBJ1-1; no clear D gene. Germline V gene sequence: CDR1 SNHLY, CDR2 FYNNEI. V lost 1 base and J lost 11, with 5 bases in between. The CDR3 spans 10 residues. CDR3 amino acids: CASSEGNAFF. The CDR3 DNA reads as TGTGCCAGCAGTGAAGGGAATGCTTTCTTT.

The chain has TRBV6-1 and TRBJ1-4; D possibly corresponds to TRBD1 (6 bases). Trimming shortened V by 2 bases and J by 2 bases, and 9 bases separated the two germline ends. The CDR3 covers 15 residues. The germline V gene encodes CDR1 MNHNS and CDR2 SASEGT. DNA for the CDR3: TGTGCCAGCAGTGAAAGGGGGGCGACTAATGAAAAACTGTTTTTT. This sequence encodes CASSERGATNEKLFF.

The sample holds a few counts of this clonotype. CDR3 in amino acids: CSASEGLSLEGGANNEQFF. CDR3 nucleotide sequence: TGCAGTGCTAGCGAGGGCCTATCCTTAGAGGGGGGGGCGAACAATGAGCAGTTCTTC. V and J are TRBV20-1 and TRBJ2-1; tentatively, D is TRBD2 (7 bases). Trimming stripped 3 bases from V and 5 bases from J, with 29 bases between. Germline CDR1 is DFQATT and CDR2 is SNEGSKA (reference sequence). The CDR3 consists of 19 residues.

This clonotype was seen a handful of times. CDR3: CASSFSRSSYNSPLHF. The CDR3 DNA is TGTGCCAGCAGCTTCTCTCGGAGCTCCTATAATTCACCCCTCCACTTT. The rearrangement joins TRBV6-5 to TRBJ1-6; no clear D gene. Germline V gene data show CDR1 as MNHEY and CDR2 as SVGAGI. This CDR3 contains 16 residues. V lost 6 bases and J 0 bases, leaving 12 bases between the germline ends.

This clonotype has just a few counts. The chain joins TRBV10-3 to TRBJ2-5; 8 positions agree with TRBD1. The germline V gene has CDR1 ENHRY and CDR2 SYGVKD. J gave up 11 bases and V 6 bases, and 14 bases lay outside the gene matches. This CDR3 has 14 amino acids. The DNA for the CDR3 is TGTGCCATCAGCCCAAAGGACAGGGTGTACGGGCAGTACTTC. This sequence encodes CAISPKDRVYGQYF.

This clonotype occurred a few times. J is TRBJ1-2 and V is TRBV6-1; D gene ambiguous. CDR1 is MNHNS, CDR2 SASEGT, per germline. The length of the CDR3 is 12 residues. The V and J ends lost 8 bases and 5 bases respectively, with 12 bases between them. The CDR3 nucleotides read TGTGCCAGCGGGTCCCCAGGTTATGGCTACACCTTC. It is translated as CASGSPGYGYTF.

This sequence joins TRBV2 and TRBJ2-6, with D perhaps assigned TRBD1 or TRBD2 (5 bases each). The CDR3 contains 16 residues. Trimming took off 6 bases at V and 0 bases at J, with 12 bases between the two ends. Germline V gene sequence: CDR1 SNHLY, CDR2 FYNNEI. CDR3 amino acids: CASRSTGTSGANVLTF. The CDR3 nucleotides are TGTGCCAGCAGATCTACCGGGACCTCTGGGGCCAACGTCCTGACTTTC.

The V gene is TRBV6-1, the J gene TRBJ2-1; TRBD2 might be the D (7 bases). V was cut by 2 bases and J by 5 bases, with 13 bases left in between. The CDR3 has 15 residues. The germline V gene encodes CDR1 MNHNS and CDR2 SASEGT. The CDR3 region is CASSESGGADNEQFF. CDR3 coding DNA: TGTGCCAGCAGTGAAAGTGGGGGGGCCGACAATGAGCAGTTCTTC.

Only a few counts were recorded for this clonotype. The chain carries TRBV20-1 and TRBJ2-3; TRBD1 matches at 10 bases. Trimming removed 5 bases from V and 1 base from J; junction bases left unmatched: 6. This CDR3 is built from 15 residues. The germline gives CDR1 DFQATT, CDR2 SNEGSKA (reference sequence). The CDR3: CSAPSDRGRTDTQYF. DNA for the CDR3: TGCAGTGCTCCCTCCGACAGGGGGCGCACAGATACGCAGTATTTT.

This clonotype has just a few counts. V usage is TRBV10-3 and J usage is TRBJ2-5, with TRBD1 identical over 11 bases. Germline V gene sequence: CDR1 ENHRY, CDR2 SYGVKD. The V gene end was trimmed by 4 bases and the J gene end by 2 bases; junction bases not matched to a gene: 3. The CDR3 has 15 amino acids. Written as DNA, the CDR3 is TGTGCCATCAGTGGTAGGGACAGGGGGCAAGAGACCCAGTACTTC. Encoded protein: CAISGRDRGQETQYF.

The rearrangement uses TRBV9 and TRBJ1-2; D uncertain. The CDR3 runs 15 residues. CDR1 is SGDLS and CDR2 is YYNGEE in the germline V gene. V was trimmed by 6 bases and J by 2 bases, leaving 17 bases between them. The CDR3 region has the DNA TGTGCCAGCACCAACCTGAGCGGATTAAACTATGGCTACACCTTC. Amino acids: CASTNLSGLNYGYTF.

The chain has TRBV30 and TRBJ1-2; 8 bases align to TRBD1. The ends lost 8 bases at V and 6 bases at J; junction bases unmatched: 17. This CDR3 is built from 15 residues. Per the germline V gene, CDR1 is GTSNPN and CDR2 is SVGIG (reference sequence). The CDR3 spells CARDRGGQGADGYTF. In DNA, the CDR3 is TGTGCCCGCGATCGAGGGGGCCAGGGGGCTGATGGCTACACCTTC.

In this sample, this clonotype turned up once. The chain recombines TRBV29-1 with TRBJ2-2, with 7 bases aligning to TRBD1. This CDR3 is built from 11 residues. The germline V gene has CDR1 SQVTM and CDR2 ANQGSEA. CDR3 residues: CGAQGNGELFF. DNA for the CDR3: TGCGGCGCACAGGGGAACGGGGAGCTGTTTTTT.

This clonotype was counted ten times or more. This chain links TRBV3-1 with TRBJ2-1; TRBD2 matches 15 bases. The ends lost 5 bases at V and 7 bases at J; junction bases unmatched: 3. Germline CDR1 is LGHDT and CDR2 is YNNKEL (reference sequence). This CDR3 is 15 amino acids long. This CDR3 is CASSLGTSGRNEQFF. The CDR3 DNA sequence: TGTGCCAGCAGCTTAGGGACTAGCGGGAGGAATGAGCAGTTCTTC.

This clonotype was seen repeatedly, ten times or more. The chain carries TRBV24-1 and TRBJ2-1, with 7 positions matching TRBD1. V dropped 3 bases and J dropped 7; count of bases not matched to a gene: 2. Germline CDR1 reads KGHDR; CDR2 reads SFDVKD. This CDR3 is 13 amino acids long. The DNA for the CDR3 is TGTGCCACCAGTGATACCAGGGGGAATGAGCAGTTCTTC. Protein product: CATSDTRGNEQFF.

This clonotype was found a few times. V usage is TRBV20-1 and J usage is TRBJ2-4; 9 nucleotides match TRBD1. Matching the DNA end better, TRBJ2-7 makes the J call doubtful. Germline CDR1 is DFQATT and CDR2 is SNEGSKA (reference sequence). This CDR3 has 14 residues. The chain's CDR3 is CSALGTGNLYEQYF. DNA of the CDR3: TGCAGTGCTCTCGGGACAGGGAATCTCTACGAGCAGTACTTC.

The J gene is TRBJ2-1, the V gene TRBV2; D is ambiguous. Germline CDR1 SNHLY, CDR2 FYNNEI. Trimming left V 7 bases short and J 12 bases short, with 25 bases between. This CDR3 contains 15 residues. The CDR3 DNA follows: TGTGCCAGCAACGAGGAAGCGTCTTCGGGCGGTGGGCAGTTCTTC. Protein sequence: CASNEEASSGGGQFF.

Comment on this clonotype: The junction differs from germline at one of its ends, possibly a read error. The chain has TRBV7-7 and TRBJ2-5; TRBD2 is a possible D gene (5 bases). The CDR3 is 15 amino acids. The germline V gene encodes CDR1 SSHAT and CDR2 FNYEAQ (reference sequence). CDR3 sequence (DNA): TGTGCTAGCAGCTTAGACACCCAGACTAACAATGAGCAGTACTTC. It encodes CASSLDTQTNNEQYF.